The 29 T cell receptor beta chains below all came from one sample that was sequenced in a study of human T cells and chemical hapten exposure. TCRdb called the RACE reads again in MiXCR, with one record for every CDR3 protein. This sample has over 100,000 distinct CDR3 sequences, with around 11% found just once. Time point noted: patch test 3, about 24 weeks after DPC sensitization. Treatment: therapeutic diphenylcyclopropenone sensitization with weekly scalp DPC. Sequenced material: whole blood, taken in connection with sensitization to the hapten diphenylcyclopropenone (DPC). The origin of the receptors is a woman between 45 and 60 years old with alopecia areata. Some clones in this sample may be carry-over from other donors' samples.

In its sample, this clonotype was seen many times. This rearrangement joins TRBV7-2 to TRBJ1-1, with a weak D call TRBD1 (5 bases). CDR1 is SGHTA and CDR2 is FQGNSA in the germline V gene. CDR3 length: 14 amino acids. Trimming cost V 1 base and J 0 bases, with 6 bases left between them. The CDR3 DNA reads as TGTGCCAGCAGCTTAGGACAGATGAACACTGAAGCTTTCTTT. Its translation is CASSLGQMNTEAFF.

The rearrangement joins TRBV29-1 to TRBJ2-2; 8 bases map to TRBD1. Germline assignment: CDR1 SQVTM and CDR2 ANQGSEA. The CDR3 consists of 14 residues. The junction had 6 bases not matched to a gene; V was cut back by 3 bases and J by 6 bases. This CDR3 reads CSVDQGAIAGELFF. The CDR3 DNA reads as TGCAGCGTTGATCAGGGGGCGATTGCCGGGGAGCTGTTTTTT.

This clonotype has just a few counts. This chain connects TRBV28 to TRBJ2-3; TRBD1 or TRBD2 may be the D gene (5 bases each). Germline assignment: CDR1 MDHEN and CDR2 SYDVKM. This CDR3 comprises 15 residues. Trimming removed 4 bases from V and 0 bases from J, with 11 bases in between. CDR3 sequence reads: CASSSGTESTDTQYF. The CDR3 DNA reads TGTGCCAGCAGTTCCGGGACGGAGAGCACAGATACGCAGTATTTT.

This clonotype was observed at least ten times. CDR3 DNA sequence: TGTGCCAGCAGCTCCGCCCTTAGGGAGCAGTACTTC. Translated, it gives CASSSALREQYF. The V call is TRBV7-9, the J call TRBJ2-7; no firm D call. The CDR3 has 12 residues. Germline V gene data show CDR1 as SEHNR and CDR2 as FQNEAQ (reference sequence). V was clipped by 4 bases and J by 7 bases, with 11 bases between them.

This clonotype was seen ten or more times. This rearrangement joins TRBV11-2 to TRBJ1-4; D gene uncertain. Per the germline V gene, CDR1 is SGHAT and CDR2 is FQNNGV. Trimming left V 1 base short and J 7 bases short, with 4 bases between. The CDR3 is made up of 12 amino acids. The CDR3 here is CASSLVGEKLFF. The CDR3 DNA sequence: TGTGCCAGCAGCTTAGTCGGTGAAAAACTGTTTTTT.

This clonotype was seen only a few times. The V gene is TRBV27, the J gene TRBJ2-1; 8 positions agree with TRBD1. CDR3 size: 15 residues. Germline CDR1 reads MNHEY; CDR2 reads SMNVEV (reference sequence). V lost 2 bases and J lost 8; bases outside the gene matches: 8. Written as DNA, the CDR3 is TGTGCCAGCAGTTTAAGGGCAGGGGGCGGGGATGAGCAGTTCTTC. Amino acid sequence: CASSLRAGGGDEQFF.

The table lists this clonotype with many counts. The CDR3 DNA is TGCAGTCCCGGGACTCCGGCAGGCTACACCTTC. Encoded protein: CSPGTPAGYTF. The genes are TRBV20-1 and TRBJ1-2, with D possibly TRBD1 on 5 matching bases. In germline, CDR1 is DFQATT, CDR2 SNEGSKA (reference sequence). The CDR3 is 11 residues long. Deletions cut 8 bases from V and 8 bases from J, with 15 bases between.

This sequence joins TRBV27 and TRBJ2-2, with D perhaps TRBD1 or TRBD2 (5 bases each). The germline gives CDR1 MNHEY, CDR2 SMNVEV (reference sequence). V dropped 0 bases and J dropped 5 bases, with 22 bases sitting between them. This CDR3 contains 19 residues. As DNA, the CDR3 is TGTGCCAGCAGTTTATCGGGGCAGGGTGGTTGGGACCTGACCGGGGAGCTGTTTTTT. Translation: CASSLSGQGGWDLTGELFF.

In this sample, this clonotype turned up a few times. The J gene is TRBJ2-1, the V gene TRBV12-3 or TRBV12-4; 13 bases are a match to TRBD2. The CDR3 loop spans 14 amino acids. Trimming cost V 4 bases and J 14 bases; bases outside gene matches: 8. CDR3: CASSWILAGGSKFF. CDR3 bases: TGTGCCAGCAGTTGGATACTAGCGGGAGGGTCCAAGTTCTTC.

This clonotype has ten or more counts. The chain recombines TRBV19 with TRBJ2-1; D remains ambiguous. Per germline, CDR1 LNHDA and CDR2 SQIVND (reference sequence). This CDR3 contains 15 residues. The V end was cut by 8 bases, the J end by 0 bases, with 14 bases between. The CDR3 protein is CASGEIKSSYNEQFF. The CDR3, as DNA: TGTGCCAGTGGAGAAATTAAAAGCTCCTACAATGAGCAGTTCTTC.

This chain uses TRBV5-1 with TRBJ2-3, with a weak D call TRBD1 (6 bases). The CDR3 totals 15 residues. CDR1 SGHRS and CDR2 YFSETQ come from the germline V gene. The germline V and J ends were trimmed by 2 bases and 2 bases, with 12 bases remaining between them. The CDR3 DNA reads TGCGCCAGCAGCTTACAGGGAGTCGACACAGATACGCAGTATTTT. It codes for CASSLQGVDTDTQYF.

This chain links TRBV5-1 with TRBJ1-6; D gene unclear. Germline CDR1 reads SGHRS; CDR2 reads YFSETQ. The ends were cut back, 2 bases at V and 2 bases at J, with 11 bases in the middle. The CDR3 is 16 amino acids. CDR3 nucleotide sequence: TGCGCCAGCAGCTTTACGGCAGCCACCTATAATTCACCCCTCCACTTT. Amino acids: CASSFTAATYNSPLHF.

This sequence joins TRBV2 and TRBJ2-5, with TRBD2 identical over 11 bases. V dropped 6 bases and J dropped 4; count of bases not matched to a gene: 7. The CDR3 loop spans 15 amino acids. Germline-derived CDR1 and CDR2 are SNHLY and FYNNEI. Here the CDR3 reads CASSPGLAAPETQYF. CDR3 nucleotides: TGTGCCAGCAGCCCGGGACTAGCGGCCCCAGAGACCCAGTACTTC.

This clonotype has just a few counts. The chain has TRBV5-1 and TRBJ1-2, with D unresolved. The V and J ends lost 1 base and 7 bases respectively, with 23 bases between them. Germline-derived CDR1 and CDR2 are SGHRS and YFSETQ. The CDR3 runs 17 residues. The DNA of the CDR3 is TGCGCCAGCAGCTTGACCGGATTTCCCGCCTTAACGGCTGGCTACACCTTC. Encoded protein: CASSLTGFPALTAGYTF.

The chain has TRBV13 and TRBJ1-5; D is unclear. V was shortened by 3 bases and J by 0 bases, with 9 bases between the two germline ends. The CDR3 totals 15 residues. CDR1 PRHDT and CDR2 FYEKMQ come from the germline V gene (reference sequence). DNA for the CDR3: TGTGCCAGCAGCTTCGACATGCATAGCAATCAGCCCCAGCATTTT. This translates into CASSFDMHSNQPQHF. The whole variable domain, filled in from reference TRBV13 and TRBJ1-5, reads AAGVIQSPRHLIKEKRETATLKCYPIPRHDTVYWYQQGPGQDPQFLISFYEKMQSDKGSIPDRFSAQQFSDYHSELNMSSLELGDSALYFCASSFDMHSNQPQHFGDGTRLSIL.

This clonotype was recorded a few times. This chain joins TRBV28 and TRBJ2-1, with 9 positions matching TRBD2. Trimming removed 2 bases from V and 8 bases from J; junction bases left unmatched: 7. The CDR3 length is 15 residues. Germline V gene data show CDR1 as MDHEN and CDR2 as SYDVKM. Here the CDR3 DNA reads TGTGCCAGCAGTTTAATTGTTAGCGGGAGCGATGAGCAGTTCTTC. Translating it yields CASSLIVSGSDEQFF.

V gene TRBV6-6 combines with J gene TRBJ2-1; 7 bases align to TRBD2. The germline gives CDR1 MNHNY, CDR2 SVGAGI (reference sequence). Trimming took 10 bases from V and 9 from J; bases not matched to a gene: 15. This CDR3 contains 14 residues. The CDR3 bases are TGTGCCACACAAGAGGCGGGAGCCCTGGTTGAGCAGTTCTTC. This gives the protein CATQEAGALVEQFF.

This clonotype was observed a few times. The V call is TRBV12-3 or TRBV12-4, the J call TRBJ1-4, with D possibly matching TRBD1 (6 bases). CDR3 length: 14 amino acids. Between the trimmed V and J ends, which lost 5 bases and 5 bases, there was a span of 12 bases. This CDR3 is CASSPGGANEKLFF. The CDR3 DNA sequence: TGTGCCAGCAGTCCGGGGGGGGCAAATGAAAAACTGTTTTTT.

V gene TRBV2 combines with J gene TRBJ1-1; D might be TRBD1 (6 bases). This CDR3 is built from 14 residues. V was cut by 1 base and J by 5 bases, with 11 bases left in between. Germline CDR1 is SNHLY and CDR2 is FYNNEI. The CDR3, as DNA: TGTGCCAGCAGTGAAGAAGGGAGGGGGACTGAAGCTTTCTTT. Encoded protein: CASSEEGRGTEAFF.

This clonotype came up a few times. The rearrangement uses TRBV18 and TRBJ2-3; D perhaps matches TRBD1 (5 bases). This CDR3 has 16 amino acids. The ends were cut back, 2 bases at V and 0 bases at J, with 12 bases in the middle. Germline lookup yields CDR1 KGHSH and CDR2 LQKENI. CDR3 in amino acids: CASSPNVGVSTDTQYF. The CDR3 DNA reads TGTGCCAGCTCACCAAACGTAGGGGTCAGCACAGATACGCAGTATTTT. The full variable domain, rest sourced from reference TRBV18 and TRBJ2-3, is NAGVMQNPRHLVRRRGQEARLRCSPMKGHSHVYWYRQLPEEGLKFMVYLQKENIIDESGMPKERFSAEFPKEGPSILRIQQVVRGDSAAYFCASSPNVGVSTDTQYFGPGTRLTVL.

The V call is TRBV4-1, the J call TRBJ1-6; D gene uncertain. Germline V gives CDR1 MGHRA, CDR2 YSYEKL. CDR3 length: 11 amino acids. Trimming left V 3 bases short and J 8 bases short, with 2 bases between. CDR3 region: CASSHDSPLHF. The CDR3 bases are TGCGCCAGCAGCCACGATTCACCCCTCCACTTT.

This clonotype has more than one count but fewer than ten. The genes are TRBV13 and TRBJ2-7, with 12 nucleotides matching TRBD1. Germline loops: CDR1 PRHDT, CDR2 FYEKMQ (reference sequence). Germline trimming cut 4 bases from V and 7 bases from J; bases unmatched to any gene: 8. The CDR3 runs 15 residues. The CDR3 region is CASSSGTGGAGEQYF. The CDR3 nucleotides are TGTGCCAGCAGCTCCGGGACAGGGGGCGCGGGGGAGCAGTACTTC.

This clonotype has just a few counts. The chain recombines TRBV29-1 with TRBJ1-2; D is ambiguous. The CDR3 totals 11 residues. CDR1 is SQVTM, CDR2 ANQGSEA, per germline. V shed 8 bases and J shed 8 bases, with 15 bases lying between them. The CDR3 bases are TGCAGCTTCCCGGGCCCATGGGGCTACACCTTC. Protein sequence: CSFPGPWGYTF.

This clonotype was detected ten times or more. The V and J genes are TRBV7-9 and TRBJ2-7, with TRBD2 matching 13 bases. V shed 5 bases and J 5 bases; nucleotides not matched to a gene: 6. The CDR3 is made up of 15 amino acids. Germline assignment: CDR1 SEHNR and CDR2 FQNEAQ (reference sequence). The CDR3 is CASSPRLAGGNEQYF. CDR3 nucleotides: TGTGCCAGCAGCCCACGACTAGCGGGAGGAAACGAGCAGTACTTC.

The CDR3 DNA reads TGTGCCAGCAGAGGGGCAAACCAAGAGACCCAGTACTTC. Residues: CASRGANQETQYF. The V and J genes are TRBV28 and TRBJ2-5; D is possibly TRBD1 (5 bases). The CDR3 spans 13 residues. V lost 6 bases and J lost 0, with 8 bases in between. Germline V CDR1 and CDR2: MDHEN, SYDVKM.

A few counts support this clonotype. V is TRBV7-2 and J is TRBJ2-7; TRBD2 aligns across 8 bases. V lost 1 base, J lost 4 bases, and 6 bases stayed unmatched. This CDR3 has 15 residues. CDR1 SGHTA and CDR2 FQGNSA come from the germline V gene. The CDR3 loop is CASSLEGGRRYEQYF. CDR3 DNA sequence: TGTGCCAGCAGCTTAGAAGGCGGGAGGAGGTACGAGCAGTACTTC.

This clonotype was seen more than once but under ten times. Here the CDR3 DNA reads TGTGCTAGTGGTTTCGGGGGGCCCCAAGAGACCCAGTACTTC. Translating it yields CASGFGGPQETQYF. The chain is built from TRBV12-5 and TRBJ2-5, with D perhaps TRBD2 (7 bases). The CDR3 length is 14 residues. CDR1 is LGHNT, CDR2 FRNRAP, per germline. The V and J ends lost 3 bases and 1 base respectively, with 9 bases between them.

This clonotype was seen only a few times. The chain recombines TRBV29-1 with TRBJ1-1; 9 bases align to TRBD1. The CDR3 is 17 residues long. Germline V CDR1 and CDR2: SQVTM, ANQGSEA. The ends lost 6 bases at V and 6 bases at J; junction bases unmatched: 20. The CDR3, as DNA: TGCAGCGTCCCGGGAGAACAGGGGGCGCGCTCTAGTTCTGAAGCTTTCTTT. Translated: CSVPGEQGARSSSEAFF.

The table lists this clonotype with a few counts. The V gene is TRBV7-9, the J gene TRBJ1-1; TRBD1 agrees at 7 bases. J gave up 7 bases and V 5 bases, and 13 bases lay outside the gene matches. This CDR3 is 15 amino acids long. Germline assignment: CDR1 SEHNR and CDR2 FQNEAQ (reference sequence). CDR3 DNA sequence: TGTGCCAGCAGCCCCTGGGAGGGGGCAGCGATTGAAGCTTTCTTT. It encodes CASSPWEGAAIEAFF.